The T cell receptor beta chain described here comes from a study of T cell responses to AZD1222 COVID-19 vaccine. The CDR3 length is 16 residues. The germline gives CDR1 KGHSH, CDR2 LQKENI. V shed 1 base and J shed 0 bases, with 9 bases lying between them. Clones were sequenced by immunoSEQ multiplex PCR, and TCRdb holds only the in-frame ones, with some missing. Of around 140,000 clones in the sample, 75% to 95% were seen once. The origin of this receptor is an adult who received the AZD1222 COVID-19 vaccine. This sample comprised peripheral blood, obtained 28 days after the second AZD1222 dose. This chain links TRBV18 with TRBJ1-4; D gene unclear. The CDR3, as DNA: TGTGCCAGCTCACCACAGGGTCCCCCAACTAATGAAAAACTGTTTTTT. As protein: CASSPQGPPTNEKLFF. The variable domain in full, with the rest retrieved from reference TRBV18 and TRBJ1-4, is NAGVMQNPRHLVRRRGQEARLRCSPMKGHSHVYWYRQLPEEGLKFMVYLQKENIIDESGMPKERFSAEFPKEGPSILRIQQVVRGDSAAYFCASSPQGPPTNEKLFFGSGTQLSVL.